The rows below give T cell receptor beta chains drawn from one sample of a study of T cell responses to AZD1222 COVID-19 vaccine. The data were produced by immunoSEQ multiplex PCR, yet TCRdb's version contains in-frame clones alone and is incomplete. Of some 110,000 clones listed, around 90% are singletons. The specimen comprised peripheral blood, sampled on day 0 of AZD1222 vaccination. Receptors were obtained from an adult in good health. CDR3s include the opening cysteine and the closing phenylalanine or tryptophan. Fields, in order: V gene, clone size, J gene, CDR3 length, D gene, CDR3 protein, CDR3 DNA. D genes are given only for firm matches. Clone size is shown for a subset of rows, as once, few, many or a class of expanded clone.

TRBV19	.	TRBJ1-1	14	.	CASSIRGGGTEAFF	TGTGCCAGTAGTATAAGGGGAGGAGGGACTGAAGCTTTCTTT
TRBV19	few	TRBJ2-7	14	.	CASSISRNSYEQYF	TGTGCCAGTAGTATTTCCAGGAACTCCTACGAGCAGTACTTC
TRBV19	.	TRBJ2-1	14	.	CATQAPQEYNEQFF	TGTGCCACCCAGGCCCCTCAAGAGTACAATGAGCAGTTCTTC
TRBV4-1	.	TRBJ1-1	14	.	CASSRDTPNTEAFF	TGCGCCAGCAGCCGCGACACACCGAACACTGAAGCTTTCTTT
TRBV19	.	TRBJ1-3	12	.	CASGGSGNTIYF	TGTGCCAGTGGAGGGTCTGGAAACACCATATATTTT
TRBV27	once	TRBJ2-2	12	.	CASSLLGGELFF	TGTGCCAGCAGTTTATTAGGCGGGGAGCTGTTTTTT
TRBV18	.	TRBJ2-5	16	TRBD1	CASSPRPGQGGETQYF	TGTGCCAGCTCACCTCGACCGGGACAGGGAGGAGAGACCCAGTACTTC
TRBV6-4	.	TRBJ1-2	12	.	CASSDRGTGYTF	TGTGCCAGCAGTGACAGAGGGACTGGCTACACCTTC
TRBV11-2	.	TRBJ1-2	14	TRBD1	CASSSDRGRIGYTF	TGTGCCAGCAGCTCGGACAGGGGGCGAATTGGCTACACCTTC
TRBV6-1	.	TRBJ1-3	16	.	CASSQGQYLIADTIYF	TGTGCCAGCAGTCAAGGGCAGTATCTTATCGCGGACACCATATATTTT
TRBV6-6	.	TRBJ2-2	15	TRBD2	CASRPSGRLTGELFF	TGTGCCAGCCGGCCTAGCGGGCGGTTGACCGGGGAGCTGTTTTTT
TRBV27	.	TRBJ1-2	15	.	CASSLKPGLNYGYTF	TGTGCCAGCAGTTTAAAGCCAGGGTTAAACTATGGCTACACCTTC
TRBV25-1	.	TRBJ2-3	15	.	CASSAGATRTDTQYF	TGTGCCAGCAGTGCTGGGGCGACACGCACAGATACGCAGTATTTT
TRBV14	.	TRBJ2-3	16	TRBD2	CASSHLPGLATDTQYF	TGTGCCAGCAGCCATCTCCCGGGACTAGCTACAGATACGCAGTATTTT
TRBV3-1/TRBV3-2	.	TRBJ1-3	16	.	CASSQTTQGVGNTIYF	TGTGCCAGCAGCCAGACCACCCAGGGCGTTGGAAACACCATATATTTT
TRBV11-2	.	TRBJ1-1	13	.	CASSLGIGPEAFF	TGTGCCAGCAGCTTAGGGATCGGGCCTGAAGCTTTCTTT
TRBV15	.	TRBJ1-3	15	TRBD1	CATSRDRASGNTIYF	TGTGCCACCAGCAGGGACAGGGCCTCTGGAAACACCATATATTTT
TRBV5-4	.	TRBJ1-2	15	.	CASSRAVGGNYGYTF	TGTGCCAGCAGCCGAGCGGTAGGGGGGAACTATGGCTACACCTTC
TRBV18	.	TRBJ1-5	15	TRBD1	CASSPGRQGVQPQHF	TGTGCCAGCTCACCAGGGAGACAGGGAGTTCAGCCCCAGCATTTT
TRBV6-5	.	TRBJ2-1	13	.	CASSYGTRNEQFF	TGTGCCAGCAGTTACGGGACGCGCAATGAGCAGTTCTTC
TRBV12-5	.	TRBJ2-1	17	TRBD2	CASGSSGTSSNYNEQFF	TGTGCTAGTGGTTCATCCGGGACTAGCAGTAACTACAATGAGCAGTTCTTC
TRBV5-6	.	TRBJ2-3	15	TRBD1	CASSGGQGGADTQYF	TGTGCCAGCAGCGGTGGACAGGGTGGGGCAGATACGCAGTATTTT
TRBV19	.	TRBJ1-5	13	.	CASTRVNNQPQHF	TGTGCCAGTACCAGGGTAAACAATCAGCCCCAGCATTTT
TRBV6-2/TRBV6-3	.	TRBJ1-5	14	.	CASSSGQNNQPQHF	TGTGCCAGCAGTTCCGGACAGAACAATCAGCCCCAGCATTTT
TRBV15	.	TRBJ1-2	13	TRBD1	CATSREWDRVCTF	TGTGCCACCAGCAGAGAGTGGGACAGGGTTTGCACCTTC
TRBV5-1	.	TRBJ2-7	14	TRBD1	CASRNPGQAYEQYF	TGCGCCAGTCGGAACCCGGGACAGGCCTACGAGCAGTACTTC
TRBV2	.	TRBJ1-5	13	.	CASKAPGNQPQHF	TGTGCCAGCAAAGCGCCAGGCAATCAGCCCCAGCATTTT
TRBV11-2	.	TRBJ2-5	11	.	CASSFVGAQYF	TGTGCCAGCAGCTTCGTTGGAGCCCAGTACTTC
TRBV6-5	.	TRBJ2-7	15	TRBD1	CASTITWDSSYEQYF	TGTGCCAGCACCATCACCTGGGACAGCTCCTACGAGCAGTACTTC
TRBV6-5	few	TRBJ2-7	14	.	CASRPVGRAYEQYF	TGTGCCAGCAGGCCGGTCGGCAGGGCCTACGAGCAGTACTTC
TRBV2	.	TRBJ2-1	15	TRBD2	CASSRFLAGGYEQFF	TGTGCCAGCAGTAGGTTTCTAGCGGGAGGGTATGAGCAGTTCTTC
TRBV7-9	.	TRBJ2-2	13	.	CASSGQTTGELFF	TGTGCCAGCAGCGGACAGACCACCGGGGAGCTGTTTTTT
TRBV6-5	.	TRBJ1-2	12	.	CASTGANYGYTF	TGTGCCAGCACAGGAGCGAACTATGGCTACACCTTC
TRBV12-3/TRBV12-4	once	TRBJ1-2	13	.	CASSPTANYGYTF	TGTGCCAGCAGTCCGACAGCGAACTATGGCTACACCTTC
TRBV12-5	.	TRBJ1-2	13	.	CASGLDSPYGYTF	TGTGCTAGTGGTTTGGACAGCCCCTATGGCTACACCTTC
TRBV3-1/TRBV3-2	.	TRBJ1-1	15	.	CASSPGNRRNTEAFF	TGTGCCAGCAGCCCAGGGAACAGAAGGAACACTGAAGCTTTCTTT
TRBV5-1	few	TRBJ2-7	16	.	CASSWPRDGLSYEQYF	TGCGCCAGCAGCTGGCCCCGGGACGGCCTCTCCTACGAGCAGTACTTC
TRBV3-1/TRBV3-2	.	TRBJ1-3	11	.	CASSQVYTIYF	TGTGCCAGCAGCCAGGTGTACACCATATATTTT
TRBV5-1	.	TRBJ1-3	15	.	CASSLGSSSGNTIYF	TGCGCCAGCAGCTTGGGCAGTAGCTCTGGAAACACCATATATTTT
TRBV5-1	.	TRBJ2-1	15	TRBD1	CASSIPGGSYNEQFF	TGCGCCAGCAGCATTCCAGGGGGCTCCTACAATGAGCAGTTCTTC
TRBV15	.	TRBJ1-1	12	.	CATSLGRTEAFF	TGTGCCACCAGCTTAGGGCGGACTGAAGCTTTCTTT
TRBV6-1	few	TRBJ1-1	16	.	CASSEARAGAHTEAFF	TGTGCCAGCAGTGAAGCGCGGGCGGGGGCGCACACTGAAGCTTTCTTT
TRBV12-5	.	TRBJ1-2	13	.	CASAPVLGYGYTF	TGTGCTAGTGCTCCCGTCCTTGGCTATGGCTACACCTTC
TRBV29-1	.	TRBJ2-7	11	TRBD2	CSVGRRNEQYF	TGCAGCGTCGGGAGGAGGAACGAGCAGTACTTC
TRBV11-2	.	TRBJ2-7	15	.	CASRPRWAFTYEQYF	TGTGCCAGCAGACCCAGGTGGGCATTTACCTACGAGCAGTACTTC
TRBV19	.	TRBJ2-2	17	TRBD2	CASSIGTSGRSDGELFF	TGTGCCAGTAGTATAGGTACTAGCGGGAGGAGTGACGGGGAGCTGTTTTTT
TRBV4-1	.	TRBJ2-4	16	TRBD1	CASSPDRAGTKNIQYF	TGCGCCAGCAGCCCGGACAGGGCAGGTACCAAAAACATTCAGTACTTC
TRBV5-1	.	TRBJ1-2	15	TRBD1	CASSPGDRGGYGYTF	TGCGCCAGCAGCCCCGGGGACAGGGGAGGATATGGCTACACCTTC
TRBV28	.	TRBJ1-5	18	.	CASRMETSGVFSNQPQHF	TGTGCCAGCAGAATGGAAACGTCCGGTGTATTTAGCAATCAGCCCCAGCATTTT
TRBV5-4	.	TRBJ2-2	15	.	CASSLSAGNTGELFF	TGTGCCAGCAGCTTGTCAGCGGGGAACACCGGGGAGCTGTTTTTT
TRBV4-2	.	TRBJ1-1	14	.	CASSNEGLGTEAFF	TGTGCCAGCTCGAACGAGGGACTGGGCACTGAAGCTTTCTTT
TRBV5-4	.	TRBJ2-2	15	TRBD1	CASTNRQGGTGELFF	TGTGCCAGCACCAACCGACAGGGGGGCACCGGGGAGCTGTTTTTT
TRBV3-1/TRBV3-2	few	TRBJ2-3	15	.	CASSQGPQGTYTQYF	TGTGCCAGCAGCCAAGGGCCACAGGGGACTTATACGCAGTATTTT